Listed below are T cell receptor beta chains from one sample, sequenced in a study of CD8 T cells in Susac syndrome. TCRdb reprocessed the immunoSEQ multiplex PCR reads with MiXCR, giving one entry per CDR3 protein. In the table there are about 80,000 distinct CDR3 sequences, around 94% of which are singletons. Sequencing used CD8+ T cells from PBMCs. Receptors originate from a human donor in good health. The CDR3 runs from the conserved cysteine through the conserved F or W. Each record gives: CDR3 protein, CDR3 length, V gene, J gene, D gene. D genes are given only for firm matches.

CASGLQVDYGYTF	13	TRBV27	TRBJ1-2	NA
CASSFRFDYGYTF	13	TRBV7-9	TRBJ1-2	NA
CASSEFQGADKDYTF	15	TRBV25-1	TRBJ1-2	TRBD1
CASSGGPNYGYTF	13	TRBV27	TRBJ1-2	NA
CASSVDPLGVINYGYTF	17	TRBV9	TRBJ1-2	NA
CASSIFVASSYEQYF	15	TRBV19	TRBJ2-7	NA
CASSSGGTSSETQYF	15	TRBV7-9	TRBJ2-5	TRBD2
CASSDWAGNEQFF	13	TRBV9	TRBJ2-1	NA
CASSFGNTEAFF	12	TRBV27	TRBJ1-1	NA
CASSSGGLSGYTF	13	TRBV11-2	TRBJ1-2	NA
CSARTLDSRGDTEAFF	16	TRBV20-1	TRBJ1-1	NA
CASSQGLSSGEQYF	14	TRBV4-3	TRBJ2-7	NA
CASSYVRGEQFF	12	TRBV6-2/TRBV6-3	TRBJ2-1	NA
CSALTGGNGYEQYF	14	TRBV29-1	TRBJ2-7	TRBD1
CASSSALQGVGEQYF	15	TRBV4-3	TRBJ2-7	TRBD1
CSVSEDTPIGGAFF	14	TRBV29-1	TRBJ1-1	NA
CASSLFSSLGGNEQFF	16	TRBV7-2	TRBJ2-1	TRBD2
CASSLVRQVTEAFF	14	TRBV7-9	TRBJ1-1	NA
CASSPPGGADTDTQYF	16	TRBV7-9	TRBJ2-3	NA
CASSLGFSYEQYF	13	TRBV27	TRBJ2-7	NA
CASGMERAVTGELFF	15	TRBV12-5	TRBJ2-2	NA
CASSTRSNGDEQFF	14	TRBV4-1	TRBJ2-1	NA
CASSQDPGTARVLYEQYF	18	TRBV14	TRBJ2-7	TRBD1
CAISDSEGEQYF	12	TRBV10-3	TRBJ2-7	NA
CASSLPPSYEQYF	13	TRBV7-2	TRBJ2-7	NA
CAGGLPQYF	9	TRBV6-4	TRBJ2-7	NA
CASSLGPHEQFF	12	TRBV13	TRBJ2-1	NA
CASSSPPGGRSTSSTDTQYF	20	TRBV6-2/TRBV6-3	TRBJ2-3	TRBD2
CASSPRGQGFPGELFF	16	TRBV28	TRBJ2-2	TRBD1